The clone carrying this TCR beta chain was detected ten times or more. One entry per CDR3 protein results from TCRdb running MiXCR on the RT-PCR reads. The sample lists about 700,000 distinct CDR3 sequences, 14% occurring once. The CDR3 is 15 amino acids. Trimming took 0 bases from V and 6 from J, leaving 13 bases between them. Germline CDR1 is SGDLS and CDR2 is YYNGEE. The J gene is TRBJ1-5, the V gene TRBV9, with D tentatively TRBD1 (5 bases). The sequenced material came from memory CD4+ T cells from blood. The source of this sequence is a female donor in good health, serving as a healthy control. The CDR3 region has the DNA TGTGCCAGCAGCGTAGGGGACGGAGGAGGTCAGCCCCAGCATTTT. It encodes CASSVGDGGGQPQHF.